This T cell receptor (beta chain) was found in a study of CD8+CD57+ T cells in acquired aplastic anemia. As for the study in general: DNA from sorted CD4+ and CD8+ cells averaged roughly 3.2 ug.

Profiling that covered TCR beta VDJ and CDR3 relied on genomic DNA as its template. TCRdb analysed the reads with MiXCR anew, one entry per CDR3 protein. The sample records 150,000 to 200,000 distinct CDR3 sequences, over 60% being singletons. The CDR3 is 14 residues long. The V end was cut by 4 bases, the J end by 2 bases, with 11 bases between. Germline V gives CDR1 ENHRY, CDR2 SYGVKD. The V call is TRBV10-3, the J call TRBJ2-5; D may be TRBD1 or TRBD2 (5 bases each). This clonotype was obtained from a human donor with severe aplastic anemia or a healthy control (not recorded which). Sequencing input: sorted CD4+, CD8+, or CD8+CD57+ T cells (not recorded which) from PBMCs. In DNA form, the CDR3 reads TGTGCCATCAGTGTACAGGACTTACAAGAGACCCAGTACTTC. Translated, it gives CAISVQDLQETQYF.